This TCR beta chain stems from a study of shared clonotypes between healthy human individuals (dated by TCRdb to about 2020). About the full investigation: A couple of women and a few men aged 18 to 49 years were included in the cohort. For each donor, three plates each were used for CD4 naive and CD4 memory, two plates were used for CD8 naive, and one plate was used for CD8 memory. Blood TCR repertoires of a handful of healthy adults were deeply sequenced to estimate repertoire size and the extent of clonotype sharing between individuals. To increase sequencing depth and limit assay-specific biases, TCR repertoire library preparation and sequencing were carried out by different laboratories using diverse techniques. Leukapheresis yielded between about 0.85 and 10 billion PBMCs per donor.

The investigation overall reported the following: Naive subsets generally had larger estimated clonotype richness than memory subsets. Pairwise subsampling led to the expectation that sequencing depth would affect the degree of clonotype sharing among donors. Because the study included only a small number of donors, the genetic and exposure-history diversity represented was limited. Clonotypes shared by all four sorted-subset donors showed higher generation probabilities than non-shared clonotypes. Across four donors, about 5% of naive CD4, roughly 3.4% of naive CD8, roughly 2.2% of memory CD4, and under 0.45% of memory CD8 clonotypes were shared. Only blood was sampled, and tissue TCR repertoires likely differ from those in blood. Incomplete sequencing was indicated by rarefaction of sorted-subset datasets, despite the large sequencing depth.

The CDR3 spans 14 residues, from the cysteine through the phenylalanine. Of all the DNA, just the CDR3 is kept, 42 bases in frame from base 1. V was cut back by 2 bases and J by 6 bases, leaving a gap of 12 bases between them. From a lookup of the germline V gene (reference sequence), CDR1 and CDR2 are SGHNT and YYREEE. This clone was seen a handful of times. Its antigen is still unknown. The sample holds no much larger clone one base away, and base qualities are not on file. For the CD8 naive samples, CD45RO-negative cells were positively selected for CCR7, yielding a CD45RA+CCR7+ population from which TemRA cells were excluded. Healthy HIV-negative adults with no recently reported acute infections or vaccinations were included as donors. Only Caucasian adults living in Nashville, Tennessee, USA were represented among the donors. After blood collection by leukapheresis, PBMCs were isolated using Ficoll-Histopaque density gradient centrifugation and then cryopreserved in the vapor phase of liquid nitrogen. Analytical flow cytometry was used to check the purity and quantity of each magnetically sorted T cell population. From each sorted fraction, genomic DNA was isolated and quantified by UV absorbance on a Nanodrop 2000c.

Using the deep immunoSEQ assay, TCR CDR3 regions were amplified from genomic DNA by multiplex PCR. For each cell subset, the extracted genomic DNA was distributed evenly across all wells of several immunoSEQ 96-well plates, and each plate served as one replicate. For sorted subsets, each replicate PCR was loaded with around 200 ng genomic DNA, equivalent to 30,000 or so T cell genomes. Purified libraries were quantified with a Qubit 3.0 fluorometer, sized on a Bioanalyzer 2100, and re-quantified with the KAPA Library Quantification kit. Every immunoSEQ 96-well plate was sequenced on a separate single-read 150-cycle Illumina NextSeq 550 flow cell. As for the authors' bioinformatics: The immunoSEQ output contained only junctional sequences without quality scores, so filtering could not match that applied to full-length reads. Sequences were annotated with PyIR, a Python wrapper for IgBLAST v1.9, using IMGT germline references to assign V/J genes and CDR3. Reads with weak V/J assignments (E-value above 1e-6), missing CDR3, stop codons, out-of-frame junctions, or ambiguous translated residues were removed. A V3J clonotype was defined by an identical inferred V gene, J gene, and CDR3 amino acid sequence. Percentage overlap between repertoires was computed as shared unique clonotypes divided by the size of the smaller repertoire. Richness of each repertoire was evaluated using RTK rarefaction, the Chao1 estimator, and Recon v2.1 estimates of unobserved clonotypes. Generation probabilities for all TCRbeta clonotypes obtained by the gDNA method from a handful of donors were computed using OLGA. TCRdb obtained this table from immuneACCESS and retained in-frame rearrangements with V and J assigned. These tables miss some clones; where compared with another copy, unresolved V genes account for less than half of the shortfall, and the remainder is unexplained. V, J and clone size were drawn from that table, and D and trimming were deduced from the DNA. The sample table contains just over 2,000,000 clones; only one count was recorded for about 95% of them. 0.9% to 1.3% of the sample lies in the top ten.

The sequenced sample was naive CD8+ T cells sorted from blood. In the paper's terms, the cell subset or site label means: CD45RA+CCR7+. This clonotype was obtained from a man aged 18 to 35 in good health. Recombination connected TRBV5-4 to TRBJ1-5, with an unclear D gene assignment. DNA sequence: TGTGCCAGCAGCTTCGACCCTAGAGGTCAGCCCCAGCATTTT. The encoded protein is CASSFDPRGQPQHF.